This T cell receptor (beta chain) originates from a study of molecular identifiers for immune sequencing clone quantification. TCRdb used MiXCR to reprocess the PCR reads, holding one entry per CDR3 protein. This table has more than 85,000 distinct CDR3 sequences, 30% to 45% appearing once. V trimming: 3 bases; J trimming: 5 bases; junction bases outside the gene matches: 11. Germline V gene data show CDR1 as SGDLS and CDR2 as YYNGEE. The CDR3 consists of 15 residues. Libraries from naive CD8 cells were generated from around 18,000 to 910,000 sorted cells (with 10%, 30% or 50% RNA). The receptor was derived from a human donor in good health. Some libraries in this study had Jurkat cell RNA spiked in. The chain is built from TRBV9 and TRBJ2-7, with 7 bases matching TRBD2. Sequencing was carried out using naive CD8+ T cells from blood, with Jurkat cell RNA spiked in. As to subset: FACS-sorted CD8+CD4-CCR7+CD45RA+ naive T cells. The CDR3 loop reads CASSAGTSEGHEQYF. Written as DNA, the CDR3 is TGTGCCAGCAGCGCTGGTACTAGCGAGGGTCACGAGCAGTACTTC.